This T cell receptor (beta chain) was profiled in a study of blood T cell repertoires in COVID-19. Profiling relied on immunoSEQ multiplex PCR, and the TCRdb table lists in-frame clones only, not all of them. Of about 270,000 clones in the sample, approximately 89% were seen once. The CDR3 has 15 amino acids. Germline V gives CDR1 PRHDT, CDR2 FYEKMQ (reference sequence). With V trimmed by 4 bases and J by 5 bases, 3 bases remained unmatched. Sequences were obtained from peripheral blood. The receptor's source is a man in his forties or fifties with active or convalescent COVID-19. The V gene is TRBV13, the J gene TRBJ2-1; 12 bases agree with TRBD2. The CDR3 loop reads CASSSGLAGHNEQFF. CDR3 in DNA: TGTGCCAGCAGCTCTGGACTAGCGGGGCACAATGAGCAGTTCTTC.